This TCR beta chain appears in the sequencing data of a study of spatial heterogeneity in lung cancer. Time point noted: sample taken at primary tumor resection. TCRdb reprocessed the 5' RACE reads via MiXCR and lists one record per CDR3 protein. The profile shows about 23,000 distinct CDR3 sequences, about 4.7% of them singletons. This clonotype has a count of ten or more. This TCR was recovered from a male donor with early-stage non-small cell lung cancer. The material sequenced was PBMCs, taken at surgery.

The CDR3 nucleotides are TGTGCCAGCAGTGAACCAAACGGGTACACTGAAGCTTTCTTT. This encodes CASSEPNGYTEAFF. The J gene is TRBJ1-1, the V gene TRBV6-1; D uncertain. V lost 2 bases and J 3 bases, leaving 10 bases between the germline ends. The CDR3 consists of 14 residues. CDR1 MNHNS and CDR2 SASEGT come from the germline V gene.